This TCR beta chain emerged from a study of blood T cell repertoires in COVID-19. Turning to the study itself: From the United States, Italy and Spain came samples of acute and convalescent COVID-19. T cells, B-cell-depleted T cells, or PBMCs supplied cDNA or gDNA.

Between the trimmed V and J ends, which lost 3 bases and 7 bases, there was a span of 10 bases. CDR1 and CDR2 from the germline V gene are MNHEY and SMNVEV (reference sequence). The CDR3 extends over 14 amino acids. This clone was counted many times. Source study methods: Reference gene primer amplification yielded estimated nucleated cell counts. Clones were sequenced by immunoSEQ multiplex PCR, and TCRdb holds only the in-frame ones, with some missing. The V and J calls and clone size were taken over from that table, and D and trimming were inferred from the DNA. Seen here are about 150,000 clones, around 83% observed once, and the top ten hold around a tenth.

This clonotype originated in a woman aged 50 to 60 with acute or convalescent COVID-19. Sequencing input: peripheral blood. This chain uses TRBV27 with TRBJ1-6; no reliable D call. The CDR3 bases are TGTGCCAGCAGTTTCCCCGGAGGGAATTCACCCCTCCACTTT. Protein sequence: CASSFPGGNSPLHF.